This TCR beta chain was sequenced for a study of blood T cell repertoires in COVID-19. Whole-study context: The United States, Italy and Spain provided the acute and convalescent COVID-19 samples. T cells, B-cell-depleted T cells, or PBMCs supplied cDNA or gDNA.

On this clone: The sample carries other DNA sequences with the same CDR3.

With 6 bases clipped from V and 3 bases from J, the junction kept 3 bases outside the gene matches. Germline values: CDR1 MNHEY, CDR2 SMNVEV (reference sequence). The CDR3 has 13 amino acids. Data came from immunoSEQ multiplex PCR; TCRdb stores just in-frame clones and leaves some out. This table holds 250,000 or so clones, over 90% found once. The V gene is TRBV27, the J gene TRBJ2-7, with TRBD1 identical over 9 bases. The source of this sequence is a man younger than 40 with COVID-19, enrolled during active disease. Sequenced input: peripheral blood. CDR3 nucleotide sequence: TGTGCCAGCAGAACGACAGGGGGCTACGAGCAGTACTTC. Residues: CASRTTGGYEQYF.